This T cell receptor beta chain was recovered during a study of regulatory T cells in long-lasting Graves disease. Arm-PCR with iRepertoire HTBI primers amplified the CDR3 regions for these TCR beta libraries. From the multiplex PCR reads, TCRdb called clonotypes with MiXCR, one entry per CDR3 protein. The sample consists of fewer than 450,000 distinct CDR3 sequences, 15% of them appearing once. This sample's time point: newly diagnosed GD, antithyroid drugs for less than 3 months. The authors made the TCR library using RNA they extracted from PBMCs. Germline lookup yields CDR1 SGHRS and CDR2 YFSETQ. This CDR3 contains 15 residues. A note on this clonotype: A read error may produce the germline difference seen at one junction end.

This same sample was also part of a study on T cells in Graves' hyperthyroidism and ophthalmopathy.

The sequenced sample was peripheral blood mononuclear cells (PBMCs), obtained at new diagnosis, from a patient treated with antithyroid drugs. The rearrangement joins TRBV5-1 to TRBJ1-1; 9 positions agree with TRBD1. This TCR was sampled from a middle-aged woman with Graves disease. CDR3 sequence (DNA): TGCGTCAGCAGCTCCCCGGGACAGGGGAACACTGAAGCTTTCTTT. This translates into CVSSSPGQGNTEAFF.